This passage covers 3 T cell receptor beta chains from one sample sequenced in a study of graft-versus-host responses after intestinal transplantation. The protocol was immunoSEQ multiplex PCR, while the TCRdb copy is restricted to in-frame clones and leaves out a portion. The table has about 18,000 clones, approximately 80% seen once. Here the sequenced sample was PBMCs, taken 14 days after transplant. These receptors all stem from a human patient who received an intestinal transplant, so some T cells may come from the graft donor.

The chain combines TRBV25-1 with TRBJ2-5; tentatively, D is TRBD1 (6 bases). The germline gives CDR1 MGHDK, CDR2 SYGVNS. The CDR3 spans 12 residues. The germline V and J ends were trimmed by 4 bases and 8 bases, with 11 bases remaining between them. In DNA, the CDR3 is TGTGCCAGCAGTGGGGGACAAGTAACCCAGTACTTC. It yields the protein CASSGGQVTQYF.

This clone was detected only once. V gene TRBV4-1 combines with J gene TRBJ2-7, with D unresolved. Deletions cut 1 base from V and 6 bases from J, with 10 bases between. Germline lookup yields CDR1 MGHRA and CDR2 YSYEKL. The CDR3 is 13 amino acids. The CDR3: CASSQASGIEQYF. CDR3 sequence (DNA): TGCGCCAGCAGCCAAGCTTCAGGTATCGAGCAGTACTTC.

V gene TRBV28 combines with J gene TRBJ2-7; D unclear. The CDR3 length is 14 residues. V dropped 0 bases and J dropped 2 bases, with 8 bases sitting between them. CDR1 MDHEN and CDR2 SYDVKM come from the germline V gene. The DNA for the CDR3 is TGTGCCAGCAGTTTATGGGTCTTTCCCTACGAGCAGTACTTC. It is translated as CASSLWVFPYEQYF.